The TCR beta chain under discussion was sequenced for a study of T cell repertoires in aging, cancer and after chemotherapy. Study results and limitations: Median generation probability rose over the chemotherapy interval in each cancer cohort, suggesting rebound thymic output.

A word on this clonotype: The antigen remains unidentified.

V lost 6 bases and J lost 1, with 9 bases in between. CDR3 length: 13 residues. TCR beta rearrangements were amplified from peripheral blood genomic DNA. A mixed TRB-A/B primer pool amplified rearranged TRB by multiplex touch-down PCR. Using its own MiXCR run on the multiplex PCR reads, TCRdb lists one record per CDR3 protein. The sample comprises over a thousand distinct CDR3 sequences, approximately 60% of which are singletons, and about four fifths rests with the top ten. Sequencing used blood. The TCR sequence derives from a human donor with a blood cancer. The V call is TRBV12-3 or TRBV12-4, the J call TRBJ2-5; D gene unclear. The DNA of the CDR3 is TGTGCCAGCAGCCTTATCCTCCAAGAGACCCAGTACTTC. Translating gives CASSLILQETQYF.